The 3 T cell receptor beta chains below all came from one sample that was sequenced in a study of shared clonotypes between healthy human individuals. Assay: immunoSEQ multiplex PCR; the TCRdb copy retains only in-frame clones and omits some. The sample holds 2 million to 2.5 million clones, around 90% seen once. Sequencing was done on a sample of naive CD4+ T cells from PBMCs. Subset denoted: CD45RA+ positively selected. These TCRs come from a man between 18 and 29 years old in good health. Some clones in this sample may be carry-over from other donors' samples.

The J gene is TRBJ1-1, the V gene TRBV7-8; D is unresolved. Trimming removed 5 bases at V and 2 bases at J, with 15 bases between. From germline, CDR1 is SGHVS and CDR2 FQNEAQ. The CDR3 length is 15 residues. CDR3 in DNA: TGTGCCAGCAGCCCCCGGTTCACGCAAAACACTGAAGCTTTCTTT. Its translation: CASSPRFTQNTEAFF. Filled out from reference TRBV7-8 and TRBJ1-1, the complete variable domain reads GAGVSQSPRYKVAKRGQDVALRCDPISGHVSLFWYQQALGQGPEFLTYFQNEAQLDKSGLPSDRFFAERPEGSVSTLKIQRTQQEDSAVYLCASSPRFTQNTEAFFGQGTRLTVV.

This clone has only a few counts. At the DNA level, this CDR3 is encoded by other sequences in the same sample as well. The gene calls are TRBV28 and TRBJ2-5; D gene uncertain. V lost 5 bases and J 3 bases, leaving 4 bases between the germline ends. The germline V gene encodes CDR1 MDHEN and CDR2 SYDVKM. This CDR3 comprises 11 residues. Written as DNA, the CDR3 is TGTGCCAGCAGTCGTGAAGAGACCCAGTACTTC. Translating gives CASSREETQYF.

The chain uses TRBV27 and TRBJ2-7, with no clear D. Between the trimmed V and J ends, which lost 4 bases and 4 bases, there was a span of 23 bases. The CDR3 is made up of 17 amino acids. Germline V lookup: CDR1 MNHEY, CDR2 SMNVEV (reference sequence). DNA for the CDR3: TGTGCCAGCAGTTCGGGTCTTGGGGTAGGGTGGGAATACGAGCAGTACTTC. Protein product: CASSSGLGVGWEYEQYF.